This TCR beta chain is from a study of beta chain features in type 1 diabetes. Study-level results: The study notes PCR might favor shorter templates equally in patients and controls. Insertions at VDJ junctions were less frequent in type 1 diabetes patients. These patients also deleted more nucleotides at the same junctions.

About this clone itself: Its antigen is currently unknown. Within the sample, other DNA sequences also encode this same CDR3.

The CDR3 length is 13 residues. Trimming stripped 2 bases from V and 1 base from J, with 4 bases between. Germline loops: CDR1 KGHSH, CDR2 LQKENI. Expressed TCRB transcripts were sequenced because the entire RNA isolate underwent reverse transcription. Sequencing was performed with immunoSEQ multiplex PCR; in TCRdb, only in-frame clones are kept and a portion is missing. Of some 400,000 clones listed, more than 13% were seen once; the top ten hold about 0.02%. It was via CD45RO/CCR7/CD25/CD127/CD95/CD27 that CD4+ naive, central memory, regulatory and stem cell-like memory cells were sorted. The chain has TRBV18 and TRBJ2-3; D ambiguous. The sequenced sample consisted of naive CD4+ T cells from blood. This TCR was recovered from a woman aged 18-30 years in good health. The DNA of the CDR3 is TGTGCCAGCTCACCAAGCGGCACAGATACGCAGTATTTT. This gives the protein CASSPSGTDTQYF. The full variable domain, with the rest looked up from reference TRBV18 and TRBJ2-3, is NAGVMQNPRHLVRRRGQEARLRCSPMKGHSHVYWYRQLPEEGLKFMVYLQKENIIDESGMPKERFSAEFPKEGPSILRIQQVVRGDSAAYFCASSPSGTDTQYFGPGTRLTVL.